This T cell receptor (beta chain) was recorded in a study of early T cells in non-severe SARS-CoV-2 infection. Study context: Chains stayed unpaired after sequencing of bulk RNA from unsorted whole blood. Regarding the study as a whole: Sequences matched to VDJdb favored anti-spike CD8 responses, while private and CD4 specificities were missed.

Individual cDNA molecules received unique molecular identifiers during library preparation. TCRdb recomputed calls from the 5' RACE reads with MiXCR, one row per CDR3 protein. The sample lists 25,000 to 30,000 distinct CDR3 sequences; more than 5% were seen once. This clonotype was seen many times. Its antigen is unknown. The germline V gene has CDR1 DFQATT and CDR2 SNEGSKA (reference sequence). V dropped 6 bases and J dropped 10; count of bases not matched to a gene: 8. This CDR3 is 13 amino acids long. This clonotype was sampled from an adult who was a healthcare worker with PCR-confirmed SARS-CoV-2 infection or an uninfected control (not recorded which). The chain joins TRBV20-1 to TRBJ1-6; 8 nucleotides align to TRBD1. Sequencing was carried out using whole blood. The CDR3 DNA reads TGCAGTGCCCAGGGGGCTGGTAGCTCACCCCTCCACTTT. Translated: CSAQGAGSSPLHF.